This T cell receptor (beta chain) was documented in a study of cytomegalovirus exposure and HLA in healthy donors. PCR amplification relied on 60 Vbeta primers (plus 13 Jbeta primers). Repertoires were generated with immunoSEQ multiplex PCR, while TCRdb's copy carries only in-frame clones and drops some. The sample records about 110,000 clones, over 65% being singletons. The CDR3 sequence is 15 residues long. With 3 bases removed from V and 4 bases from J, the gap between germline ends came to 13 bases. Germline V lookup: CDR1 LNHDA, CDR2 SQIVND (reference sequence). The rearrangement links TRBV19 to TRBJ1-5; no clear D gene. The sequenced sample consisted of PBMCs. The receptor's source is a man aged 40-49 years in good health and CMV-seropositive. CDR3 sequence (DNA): TGTGCCAGTAGTATTTTGGGGAGGGTGAATCAGCCCCAGCATTTT. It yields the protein CASSILGRVNQPQHF.